The present entry profiles one T cell receptor beta chain with its context. What it binds is not known. The PCR employed 60 Vbeta primers together with 13 Jbeta primers. The protocol was immunoSEQ multiplex PCR, while the TCRdb copy is restricted to in-frame clones and leaves out a portion. Of 95,000 to 110,000 clones in the sample, around two thirds were seen once. This entry belongs to a study of cytomegalovirus exposure and HLA in healthy donors. Regarding the study as a whole: Later analysis showed TCR association rates varying by HLA locus, highest for DRB1 and lowest for HLA-C.

Trimming took off 1 base at V and 5 bases at J, with 14 bases between the two ends. CDR1 WNHNN and CDR2 SYGVQD come from the germline V gene (reference sequence). CDR3 size: 15 residues. This chain uses TRBV10-1 with TRBJ1-1, with no clear D. The TCR was taken from a woman between 45 and 60 years old in good health and CMV-seronegative. The sample consisted of PBMCs. The CDR3 DNA is TGCGCCAGCAGTGAGTACGGGGAGGGAAGAACTGAAGCTTTCTTT. Encoded protein: CASSEYGEGRTEAFF.